This T cell receptor (beta chain) was obtained from a study of T cell clones after liver transplantation. Study information: A pre-transplant mixed lymphocyte reaction with TCRbeta sequencing defined graft-donor-reactive clones followed in post-transplant blood. Samples came pre-transplant, pre-randomization before withdrawal, and post-randomization after withdrawal ended. Without induction therapy, subjects received standard immunosuppression until 12-24 months post-transplant. Graft-donor-reactive sequences were compared with third-party-reactive TCRbeta sequences from pre-transplant mixed lymphocyte reactions.

Repertoires were generated with immunoSEQ multiplex PCR, while TCRdb's copy carries only in-frame clones and drops some. Altogether tens of thousands of clones are present, 71% being singletons, with the ten largest covering around 16%. The CDR3 is 12 amino acids. V was pared by 0 bases and J by 8 bases, with 10 bases between. Germline CDR1 SQVTM, CDR2 ANQGSEA. The rearrangement uses TRBV29-1 and TRBJ1-2, with a possible D match to TRBD1 (5 bases). The input for sequencing was CD4+ T cells from blood, taken before liver transplant. The sequence was collected from a human donor who received a liver transplant. The DNA for the CDR3 is TGCAGCGTTGAAGAGTGGGGCTCCGGCTACACCTTC. Its translation is CSVEEWGSGYTF.